A selection of T cell receptor beta chains follows, all from one sample in a study of cytomegalovirus exposure and HLA in healthy donors. Clones were sequenced by immunoSEQ multiplex PCR, and TCRdb holds only the in-frame ones, with some missing. The sample lists approximately 46,000 clones; about 72% were seen once. The sample consisted of PBMCs. These TCRs come from a man younger than 45 in good health and CMV-seronegative. Both conserved end residues are part of each CDR3. Each record gives: clone size, D gene, V gene, J gene, CDR3 protein, CDR3 DNA. A D gene is named only where the DNA matches it firmly. For some rows the clone size is stated as once, few or many, or as a class when expanded; others skip it.

size: .; D: .; V: TRBV27; J: TRBJ2-1; CDR3: CASSLSRDIYNEQFF; DNA: TGTGCCAGCAGTTTATCCCGGGACATATACAATGAGCAGTTCTTC
size: .; D: TRBD2; V: TRBV5-1; J: TRBJ2-3; CDR3: CASSLEGLAASSTDTQYF; DNA: TGCGCCAGCAGCTTGGAGGGACTAGCGGCTTCTAGCACAGATACGCAGTATTTT
size: few; D: .; V: TRBV7-7; J: TRBJ2-2; CDR3: CASSLGTTKTGELFF; DNA: TGTGCCAGCAGCTTAGGGACAACTAAAACCGGGGAGCTGTTTTTT
size: .; D: .; V: TRBV5-1; J: TRBJ2-7; CDR3: CASSDTGQTYEQYF; DNA: TGCGCCAGCAGCGATACGGGACAAACCTACGAGCAGTACTTC
size: few; D: TRBD2; V: TRBV29-1; J: TRBJ2-1; CDR3: CSATAGADYNEQFF; DNA: TGCAGCGCCACAGCGGGAGCGGACTACAATGAGCAGTTCTTC
size: .; D: .; V: TRBV11-3; J: TRBJ2-7; CDR3: CASSLEGHEQYF; DNA: TGTGCCAGCAGCTTAGAGGGCCACGAGCAGTACTTC
size: .; D: TRBD1; V: TRBV25-1; J: TRBJ2-1; CDR3: CASSTGGYEQFF; DNA: TGTGCCAGCAGTACAGGGGGCTATGAGCAGTTCTTC
size: .; D: .; V: TRBV7-9; J: TRBJ1-1; CDR3: CASSPRGGNTEAFF; DNA: TGTGCCAGCAGCCCCCGGGGAGGGAACACTGAAGCTTTCTTT
size: few; D: .; V: TRBV19; J: TRBJ1-4; CDR3: CASTRGTANEKLFF; DNA: TGTGCCAGTACTAGGGGTACGGCTAATGAAAAACTGTTTTTT
size: few; D: TRBD2; V: TRBV5-1; J: TRBJ2-7; CDR3: CASSPDGGRTYEQYF; DNA: TGCGCCAGCAGTCCGGACGGCGGGAGGACCTACGAGCAGTACTTC
size: .; D: TRBD2; V: TRBV2; J: TRBJ2-5; CDR3: CASSTPGLAGLETQYF; DNA: TGTGCCAGCAGTACCCCGGGACTAGCGGGACTAGAGACCCAGTACTTC
size: .; D: TRBD1; V: TRBV5-1; J: TRBJ1-2; CDR3: CASSSGTGNGYTF; DNA: TGCGCCAGCAGTTCCGGGACAGGGAATGGCTACACCTTC
size: .; D: .; V: TRBV7-9; J: TRBJ2-5; CDR3: CASSSPGPETQYF; DNA: TGTGCCAGCAGCTCCCCAGGTCCGGAGACCCAGTACTTC
size: once; D: .; V: TRBV5-1; J: TRBJ2-3; CDR3: CASSRTDVLNTDTQYF; DNA: TGCGCCAGCAGCCGGACTGACGTCTTGAACACAGATACGCAGTATTTT
size: few; D: .; V: TRBV5-1; J: TRBJ1-5; CDR3: CASSLVQGVQPQHF; DNA: TGCGCCAGCAGCTTAGTCCAGGGTGTTCAGCCCCAGCATTTT
size: .; D: .; V: TRBV19; J: TRBJ2-7; CDR3: CASRSLVTYEQYF; DNA: TGTGCCAGCCGGAGCCTAGTAACCTACGAGCAGTACTTC
size: few; D: .; V: TRBV30; J: TRBJ1-2; CDR3: CAWTYSRANYGYTF; DNA: TGTGCCTGGACTTATAGTCGGGCTAACTATGGCTACACCTTC
size: .; D: .; V: TRBV4-2; J: TRBJ1-3; CDR3: CASSQVGGGTGNTIYF; DNA: TGTGCCAGCAGCCAAGTTGGGGGAGGAACTGGAAACACCATATATTTT
size: .; D: .; V: TRBV29-1; J: TRBJ2-7; CDR3: CSIRQDSHEQYF; DNA: TGCAGCATACGACAGGACTCGCACGAGCAGTACTTC
size: .; D: TRBD1; V: TRBV10-1; J: TRBJ2-7; CDR3: CASSEIGTGGYEQYF; DNA: TGCGCCAGCAGTGAGATCGGGACAGGGGGCTACGAGCAGTACTTC
size: .; D: .; V: TRBV5-5; J: TRBJ2-5; CDR3: CASSLRSNQETQYF; DNA: TGTGCCAGCAGCTTGCGGTCAAACCAAGAGACCCAGTACTTC
size: few; D: TRBD1; V: TRBV2; J: TRBJ1-4; CDR3: CASYRDRDEKLFF; DNA: TGTGCCAGCTACCGGGACAGGGATGAAAAACTGTTTTTT
size: .; D: TRBD2; V: TRBV9; J: TRBJ2-1; CDR3: CASSVSGVAGNNEQFF; DNA: TGTGCCAGCAGCGTATCTGGGGTAGCGGGCAACAATGAGCAGTTCTTC
size: .; D: .; V: TRBV6-4; J: TRBJ2-3; CDR3: CASSDSLEVRDTQYF; DNA: TGTGCCAGCAGTGACTCTCTGGAGGTCCGCGATACGCAGTATTTT
size: .; D: .; V: TRBV27; J: TRBJ1-2; CDR3: CASSPQEYYGYTF; DNA: TGTGCCAGCAGTCCGCAGGAATACTATGGCTACACCTTC
size: .; D: .; V: TRBV9; J: TRBJ2-5; CDR3: CASSVGGRAPKETQYF; DNA: TGTGCCAGCAGCGTAGGGGGGCGAGCCCCAAAAGAGACCCAGTACTTC
size: once; D: TRBD1; V: TRBV4-1; J: TRBJ1-4; CDR3: CASSRTGVWEKLFF; DNA: TGCGCCAGCAGCCGCACAGGGGTATGGGAAAAACTGTTTTTT
size: .; D: .; V: TRBV19; J: TRBJ1-5; CDR3: CASRQQTHENEAQHF; DNA: TGTGCCAGTAGGCAGCAGACCCACGAAAATGAGGCCCAGCATTTT
size: .; D: TRBD2; V: TRBV15; J: TRBJ2-7; CDR3: CATSLFGEGLEQYF; DNA: TGTGCCACCAGCCTATTTGGGGAGGGGCTCGAGCAGTACTTC
size: .; D: .; V: TRBV29-1; J: TRBJ2-3; CDR3: CSVEGLLTDTQYF; DNA: TGCAGCGTTGAGGGACTGCTCACAGATACGCAGTATTTT
size: .; D: TRBD2; V: TRBV4-1; J: TRBJ2-7; CDR3: CASSQLGLAGGNEQYF; DNA: TGCGCCAGCAGCCAATTGGGACTAGCGGGAGGCAACGAGCAGTACTTC
size: few; D: TRBD2; V: TRBV7-6; J: TRBJ2-7; CDR3: CASSLGAGAYEQYF; DNA: TGTGCCAGCAGCTTAGGTGCGGGAGCCTACGAGCAGTACTTC
size: few; D: TRBD2; V: TRBV5-1; J: TRBJ2-5; CDR3: CASSPGLLAGGPRGETQYF; DNA: TGCGCCAGCAGCCCCGGATTACTAGCGGGAGGCCCTCGGGGAGAGACCCAGTACTTC
size: few; D: .; V: TRBV6-5; J: TRBJ2-7; CDR3: CASRKPGSYEQYF; DNA: TGTGCCAGCAGAAAACCGGGCTCCTACGAGCAGTACTTC
size: .; D: TRBD1; V: TRBV5-1; J: TRBJ2-7; CDR3: CASSRGRDRGTTTTYEQYF; DNA: TGCGCCAGCAGCCGGGGTAGGGACAGGGGGACAACAACAACCTACGAGCAGTACTTC
size: few; D: TRBD2; V: TRBV10-3; J: TRBJ2-7; CDR3: CAIRETSGLTYEQYF; DNA: TGTGCCATCAGAGAGACTAGCGGACTTACCTACGAGCAGTACTTC
size: .; D: TRBD2; V: TRBV2; J: TRBJ2-7; CDR3: CASTPGGMIYEQYF; DNA: TGTGCCAGCACGCCGGGAGGTATGATTTACGAGCAGTACTTC
size: few; D: .; V: TRBV19; J: TRBJ2-7; CDR3: CASSNMMDSRYEQYF; DNA: TGTGCCAGTAGTAATATGATGGACAGCCGCTACGAGCAGTACTTC
size: .; D: .; V: TRBV5-6; J: TRBJ1-2; CDR3: CASRDHRGYGYTF; DNA: TGTGCCAGCAGGGATCACCGGGGCTATGGCTACACCTTC
size: .; D: .; V: TRBV9; J: TRBJ2-1; CDR3: CASSVVFSSYNEQFF; DNA: TGTGCCAGCAGCGTAGTGTTTAGCTCCTACAATGAGCAGTTCTTC
size: .; D: .; V: TRBV11-2; J: TRBJ2-6; CDR3: CASSRSPGFSGANVLTF; DNA: TGTGCCAGCAGCCGAAGCCCGGGATTCTCTGGGGCCAACGTCCTGACTTTC
size: .; D: TRBD2; V: TRBV6-5; J: TRBJ2-7; CDR3: CASTSGKGEQYF; DNA: TGTGCCAGCACTAGCGGGAAGGGCGAGCAGTACTTC
size: .; D: .; V: TRBV4-2; J: TRBJ2-7; CDR3: CASSQPDTGLHSYEQYF; DNA: TGTGCCAGCAGCCAGCCAGACACGGGACTGCACTCCTACGAGCAGTACTTC
size: .; D: TRBD2; V: TRBV6-1; J: TRBJ2-1; CDR3: CASSQGTSGSSYNEQFF; DNA: TGTGCCAGCAGTCAAGGGACTAGCGGGAGTAGTTACAATGAGCAGTTCTTC